The 29 T cell receptor beta chains given below trace back to one sample, sequenced in a study of cytomegalovirus exposure and HLA in healthy donors. The PCR ran on 60 Vbeta and 13 Jbeta primers. Generated by immunoSEQ multiplex PCR, the TCRdb table keeps only in-frame clones and is missing some. The top ten hold 2.9% of the sample, which has 180,000 or so clones, around 75% seen once. Sequenced: PBMCs. Receptor source: a male donor in good health and CMV-seronegative.

The chain links TRBV9 to TRBJ2-7, with unresolved D. Germline CDR1 and CDR2: SGDLS and YYNGEE. The CDR3 totals 14 residues. V lost 3 bases to trimming and J lost 1 base, with 11 bases between them. The CDR3 bases are TGTGCCAGCAGCGGGCACAGTGAATCCTACGAGCAGTACTTC. This gives the protein CASSGHSESYEQYF.

The chain couples TRBV4-1 to TRBJ2-7; D might be TRBD2 (5 bases). Germline loops: CDR1 MGHRA, CDR2 YSYEKL. The CDR3 consists of 15 residues. Between the trimmed V and J ends, which lost 6 bases and 3 bases, there was a span of 18 bases. This CDR3 reads CASRPSPGNYYEQYF. The CDR3 nucleotides read TGCGCCAGCAGACCCAGTCCGGGAAATTACTACGAGCAGTACTTC.

The chain is built from TRBV30 and TRBJ2-3, with D maybe TRBD1 (6 bases). CDR3 length equals 16 residues. Germline loops: CDR1 GTSNPN, CDR2 SVGIG (reference sequence). Trimming took off 1 base at V and 0 bases at J, with 14 bases between the two ends. In DNA form, the CDR3 reads TGTGCCTGGAGTGCCCCCCCCGGGACAAGCACAGATACGCAGTATTTT. As protein: CAWSAPPGTSTDTQYF.

V usage is TRBV12-5 and J usage is TRBJ2-1; no clear D gene. CDR1 LGHNT and CDR2 FRNRAP come from the germline V gene. This CDR3 is 11 amino acids long. The V and J ends lost 5 bases and 3 bases respectively, with 2 bases between them. In DNA, the CDR3 is TGTGCTAGTGGTCTCTACAATGAGCAGTTCTTC. Protein: CASGLYNEQFF. The full variable domain, its missing parts supplied by reference TRBV12-5 and TRBJ2-1, is DARVTQTPRHKVTEMGQEVTMRCQPILGHNTVFWYRQTMMQGLELLAYFRNRAPLDDSGMPKDRFSAEMPDATLATLKIQPSEPRDSAVYFCASGLYNEQFFGPGTRLTVL.

The chain employs TRBV15 and TRBJ1-6, with 11 bases matching TRBD1. V was clipped by 3 bases and J by 8 bases; unmatched bases: 9. Germline lookup yields CDR1 LNHNV and CDR2 YYDKDF (reference sequence). The CDR3 has 17 residues. The CDR3 is CATSREDRGRTDSPLHF. The CDR3 DNA is TGTGCCACCAGCAGGGAGGACAGGGGGCGAACAGATTCACCCCTCCACTTT.

This chain uses TRBV28 with TRBJ1-4; 10 bases align to TRBD1. V shed 6 bases and J 1 base; nucleotides not matched to a gene: 5. This CDR3 comprises 16 residues. CDR1 and CDR2 (germline): MDHEN, SYDVKM. The CDR3 region is CASSWGQGITNEKLFF. The CDR3 DNA reads as TGTGCCAGCAGCTGGGGACAGGGGATAACTAATGAAAAACTGTTTTTT. Variable domain in full (rest from reference TRBV28 and TRBJ1-4): DVKVTQSSRYLVKRTGEKVFLECVQDMDHENMFWYRQDPGLGLRLIYFSYDVKMKEKGDIPEGYSVSREKKERFSLILESASTNQTSMYLCASSWGQGITNEKLFFGSGTQLSVL.

This chain joins TRBV28 and TRBJ2-7; 7 nucleotides align to TRBD2. Trimming at V came to 6 bases and at J to 7 bases, leaving 12 bases not matched to a gene. This CDR3 is built from 14 residues. Germline CDR1 MDHEN, CDR2 SYDVKM. In DNA, the CDR3 is TGTGCCAGCAGCCCATGGGGGGGAACGGGGGAGCAGTACTTC. Translated: CASSPWGGTGEQYF.

V gene TRBV29-1 combines with J gene TRBJ1-1, with 8 bases that match TRBD1. This CDR3 contains 13 residues. Germline loops: CDR1 SQVTM, CDR2 ANQGSEA. J lost 0 bases, V lost 7 bases, and 4 bases had no gene match. This CDR3 reads CSETGALNTEAFF. DNA for the CDR3: TGCAGCGAGACAGGGGCGCTGAACACTGAAGCTTTCTTT.

This rearrangement joins TRBV19 to TRBJ1-5, with 9 bases fitting TRBD1. CDR3 length: 15 amino acids. Trimming cost V 1 base and J 6 bases; bases outside gene matches: 4. Per germline, CDR1 LNHDA and CDR2 SQIVND (reference sequence). DNA for the CDR3: TGTGCCAGTAGTATAGGCACAGGGGGCGGTCAGCCCCAGCATTTT. Encoded protein: CASSIGTGGGQPQHF.

The genes are TRBV27 and TRBJ1-2; no clear D. Germline V gene data show CDR1 as MNHEY and CDR2 as SMNVEV (reference sequence). The V gene lost 1 base and the J gene lost 3 bases, with 15 bases spanning the gap. The CDR3 totals 16 residues. CDR3 DNA: TGTGCCAGCAGTTTATTCGGCGGGAGGAACCACTATGGCTACACCTTC. Its protein is CASSLFGGRNHYGYTF.

The J gene is TRBJ2-7, the V gene TRBV6-1, with 7 bases identical to TRBD1. The CDR3 runs 14 residues. The germline gives CDR1 MNHNS, CDR2 SASEGT. With V trimmed by 0 bases and J by 4 bases, 3 bases remained unmatched. CDR3 loop: CASSEAQGEYEQYF. CDR3 coding DNA: TGTGCCAGCAGTGAAGCGCAGGGGGAGTACGAGCAGTACTTC.

This rearrangement joins TRBV15 to TRBJ1-4; the match to TRBD1 covers 7 bases. CDR1 and CDR2 (germline): LNHNV, YYDKDF (reference sequence). CDR3 size: 13 residues. Trimming removed 4 bases from V and 10 bases from J; junction bases left unmatched: 6. CDR3 protein: CATSKGQAGKLFF. DNA for the CDR3: TGTGCCACCAGCAAAGGACAGGCCGGAAAACTGTTTTTT.

In DNA, the CDR3 is TGTGCCAGCAGCTTACCAGCGGAGATCCAAGAGACCCAGTACTTC. It encodes CASSLPAEIQETQYF. This chain joins TRBV7-8 and TRBJ2-5, with D perhaps matching TRBD2 (5 bases). V dropped 2 bases and J dropped 1 base, with 11 bases sitting between them. Germline lookup yields CDR1 SGHVS and CDR2 FQNEAQ. The CDR3 sequence is 15 residues long.

The chain combines TRBV6-5 with TRBJ1-2, with D possibly TRBD1 on 6 matching bases. The CDR3 is 16 residues long. The V end was cut by 0 bases, the J end by 1 base, with 12 bases between. The germline V gene has CDR1 MNHEY and CDR2 SVGAGI. CDR3 amino acids: CASSYSLARGNYGYTF. DNA of the CDR3: TGTGCCAGCAGTTACTCTCTGGCCAGGGGTAACTATGGCTACACCTTC.

The genes are TRBV28 and TRBJ2-1; TRBD2 aligns across 11 bases. Germline lookup yields CDR1 MDHEN and CDR2 SYDVKM. Unmatched junction bases numbered 23, after V lost 7 bases and J lost 0 bases. This CDR3 has 22 residues. CDR3 nucleotides: TGTGCCAGCACCCCCGAAGTACTGGGAGTAGCGGGAGGGATTAGCTCCTACAATGAGCAGTTCTTC. This gives the protein CASTPEVLGVAGGISSYNEQFF.

The rearrangement uses TRBV27 and TRBJ1-5; D possibly corresponds to TRBD1 (6 bases). The germline V gene has CDR1 MNHEY and CDR2 SMNVEV (reference sequence). The V end lost 0 bases, the J end lost 3 bases, and 12 bases lay between the germline ends. CDR3 size: 16 residues. This chain's CDR3 is CASSLSVTGINQPQHF. The CDR3 nucleotides are TGTGCCAGCAGTTTATCGGTAACAGGGATCAATCAGCCCCAGCATTTT.

This clone was counted only a few times. J is TRBJ1-2 and V is TRBV19; D is possibly TRBD1 (5 bases). The V and J ends lost 4 bases and 6 bases respectively, with 15 bases between them. There are 14 residues in the CDR3. The germline V gene has CDR1 LNHDA and CDR2 SQIVND (reference sequence). The CDR3 is CASSTPGLSDGYTF. The CDR3 nucleotides are TGTGCCAGTAGTACGCCGGGACTCTCAGATGGCTACACCTTC. Variable domain in full (rest from reference TRBV19 and TRBJ1-2): DGGITQSPKYLFRKEGQNVTLSCEQNLNHDAMYWYRQDPGQGLRLIYYSQIVNDFQKGDIAEGYSVSREKKESFPLTVTSAQKNPTAFYLCASSTPGLSDGYTFGSGTRLTVV.

This chain uses TRBV7-7 with TRBJ2-3, with D possibly being TRBD1 (6 bases). V lost 6 bases and J 2 bases, leaving 12 bases between the germline ends. The CDR3 has 14 amino acids. CDR1 is SSHAT and CDR2 is FNYEAQ in the germline V gene (reference sequence). CDR3: CASSSDRYTDTQYF. CDR3 DNA sequence: TGTGCCAGCAGTTCCGACAGGTACACAGATACGCAGTATTTT.

The V and J genes are TRBV18 and TRBJ2-5, with D tentatively TRBD2 (5 bases). The CDR3 has 13 residues. Trimming took off 3 bases at V and 4 bases at J, with 9 bases between the two ends. Germline V CDR1 and CDR2: KGHSH, LQKENI. CDR3 nucleotide sequence: TGTGCCAGCTCACCCAGCAGCGGAGAGACCCAGTACTTC. As protein: CASSPSSGETQYF.

V and J are TRBV19 and TRBJ1-3; D is perhaps TRBD1 (5 bases). The germline gives CDR1 LNHDA, CDR2 SQIVND (reference sequence). Trimming cost V 5 bases and J 4 bases, with 12 bases left between them. CDR3 length equals 14 residues. The CDR3 nucleotides are TGTGCCAGTAGTCCTTTGACAGACGGAAACACCATATATTTT. Translation: CASSPLTDGNTIYF. Variable domain in full (rest from reference TRBV19 and TRBJ1-3): DGGITQSPKYLFRKEGQNVTLSCEQNLNHDAMYWYRQDPGQGLRLIYYSQIVNDFQKGDIAEGYSVSREKKESFPLTVTSAQKNPTAFYLCASSPLTDGNTIYFGEGSWLTVV.

CDR3 DNA sequence: TGTGCCTGGAGTGTAAGGGGACCCAGCGGGCAGCCCCAGCATTTT. The encoded protein is CAWSVRGPSGQPQHF. V gene TRBV30 combines with J gene TRBJ1-5, with D possibly matching TRBD1 (5 bases). The ends were cut back, 0 bases at V and 7 bases at J, with 16 bases in the middle. The CDR3 is made up of 15 amino acids. Germline CDR1 GTSNPN, CDR2 SVGIG (reference sequence). The variable domain in full, completed from reference TRBV30 and TRBJ1-5, reads SQTIHQWPATLVQPVGSPLSLECTVEGTSNPNLYWYRQAAGRGLQLLFYSVGIGQISSEVPQNLSASRPQDRQFILSSKKLLLSDSGFYLCAWSVRGPSGQPQHFGDGTRLSIL.

V and J are TRBV18 and TRBJ1-1; D is undetermined. The V end was cut by 3 bases, the J end by 6 bases, with 8 bases between. CDR1 is KGHSH and CDR2 is LQKENI in the germline V gene. There are 12 residues in the CDR3. CDR3 DNA sequence: TGTGCCAGCTCACCTACACAAGCTGAAGCTTTCTTT. Its protein product is CASSPTQAEAFF.

The chain links TRBV7-9 to TRBJ2-1; the match to TRBD2 covers 11 bases. Germline V gene lookup returns CDR1 SEHNR and CDR2 FQNEAQ (reference sequence). This CDR3 is built from 16 residues. J lost 7 bases, V lost 2 bases, and 7 bases had no gene match. The CDR3 nucleotides read TGTGCCAGCAGCTTACTAGCGGGGGGCGGTGGGAATGAGCAGTTCTTC. Encoded protein: CASSLLAGGGGNEQFF. Full variable domain (remainder filled in from reference TRBV7-9 and TRBJ2-1): DTGVSQNPRHKITKRGQNVTFRCDPISEHNRLYWYRQTLGQGPEFLTYFQNEAQLEKSRLLSDRFSAERPKGSFSTLEIQRTEQGDSAMYLCASSLLAGGGGNEQFFGPGTRLTVL.

This chain links TRBV18 with TRBJ2-7, with 7 bases fitting TRBD1. CDR3 length: 16 amino acids. Germline trimming cut 2 bases from V and 4 bases from J; bases unmatched to any gene: 11. The germline CDR1 and CDR2 sequences are KGHSH and LQKENI. DNA for the CDR3: TGTGCCAGCTCACCAGGCTCATCGACAGGGCAATACGAGCAGTACTTC. Protein product: CASSPGSSTGQYEQYF.

This clone came up once. This chain links TRBV6-5 with TRBJ1-1; D remains unclear. Deletions cut 0 bases from V and 4 bases from J, with 9 bases between. The CDR3 consists of 14 residues. Germline V gene lookup returns CDR1 MNHEY and CDR2 SVGAGI. CDR3 amino acids: CASSYSRVATEAFF. As DNA, the CDR3 is TGTGCCAGCAGTTACTCGCGGGTTGCCACTGAAGCTTTCTTT.

The chain combines TRBV13 with TRBJ2-4, with 7 bases fitting TRBD2. V dropped 3 bases and J dropped 7; count of bases not matched to a gene: 6. Per germline, CDR1 PRHDT and CDR2 FYEKMQ (reference sequence). This CDR3 is built from 14 residues. The CDR3 sequence: CASSLGFGRNIQYF. Written as DNA, the CDR3 is TGTGCCAGCAGCTTGGGCTTCGGGAGGAACATTCAGTACTTC.

The V gene is TRBV28, the J gene TRBJ1-2, with D possibly being TRBD1 (5 bases). Germline assignment: CDR1 MDHEN and CDR2 SYDVKM. Trimming removed 7 bases at V and 6 bases at J, with 12 bases between. There are 12 residues in the CDR3. CDR3 sequence: CASTQGWDGYTF. CDR3 DNA: TGTGCCAGCACCCAGGGATGGGATGGCTACACCTTC.

This chain joins TRBV5-1 and TRBJ1-5, with 7 bases identical to TRBD1. This CDR3 spans 15 amino acids. V shed 0 bases, J shed 4 bases, and the junction held 4 bases outside the gene matches. Germline V CDR1 and CDR2: SGHRS, YFSETQ. The CDR3 sequence: CASSLEGATNQPQHF. In DNA form, the CDR3 reads TGCGCCAGCAGCTTGGAGGGGGCGACAAATCAGCCCCAGCATTTT.

This clone was counted once. The genes are TRBV2 and TRBJ1-5, with D possibly TRBD1 on 5 matching bases. Trimming stripped 2 bases from V and 0 bases from J, with 11 bases between. Germline-derived CDR1 and CDR2 are SNHLY and FYNNEI. The CDR3 consists of 16 residues. CDR3 coding DNA: TGTGCCAGCAGTGAAAAGGGGAGGGCTAGCAATCAGCCCCAGCATTTT. Its protein product is CASSEKGRASNQPQHF. The entire variable domain, with the rest obtained from reference TRBV2 and TRBJ1-5, is as follows: EPEVTQTPSHQVTQMGQEVILRCVPISNHLYFYWYRQILGQKVEFLVSFYNNEISEKSEIFDDQFSVERPDGSNFTLKIRSTKLEDSAMYFCASSEKGRASNQPQHFGDGTRLSIL.